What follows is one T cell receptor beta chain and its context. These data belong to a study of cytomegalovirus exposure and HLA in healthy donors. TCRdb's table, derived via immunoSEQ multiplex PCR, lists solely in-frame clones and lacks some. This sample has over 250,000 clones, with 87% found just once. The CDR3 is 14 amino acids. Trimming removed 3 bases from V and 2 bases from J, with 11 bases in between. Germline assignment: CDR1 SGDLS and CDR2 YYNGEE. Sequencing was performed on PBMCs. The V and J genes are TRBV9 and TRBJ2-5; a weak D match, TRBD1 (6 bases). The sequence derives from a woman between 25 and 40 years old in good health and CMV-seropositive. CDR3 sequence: CASSAGTLQETQYF. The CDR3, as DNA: TGTGCCAGCAGCGCTGGGACATTACAAGAGACCCAGTACTTC.